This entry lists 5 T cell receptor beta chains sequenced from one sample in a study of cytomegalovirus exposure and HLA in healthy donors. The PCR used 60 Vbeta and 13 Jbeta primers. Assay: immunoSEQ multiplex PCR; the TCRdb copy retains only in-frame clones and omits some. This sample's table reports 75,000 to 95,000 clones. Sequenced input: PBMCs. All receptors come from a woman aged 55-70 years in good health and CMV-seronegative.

The CDR3: CAWGLQVNTEAFF. CDR3 in DNA: TGTGCCTGGGGGTTACAGGTGAACACTGAAGCTTTCTTT. The chain joins TRBV30 to TRBJ1-1; TRBD1 is a possible D gene (5 bases). V was pared by 5 bases and J by 0 bases, with 10 bases between. The CDR3 consists of 13 residues. CDR1 is GTSNPN, CDR2 SVGIG, per germline (reference sequence).

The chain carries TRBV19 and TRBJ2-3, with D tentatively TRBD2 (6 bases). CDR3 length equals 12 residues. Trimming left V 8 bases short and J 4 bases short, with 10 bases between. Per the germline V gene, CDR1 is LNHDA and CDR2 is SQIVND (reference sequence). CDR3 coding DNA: TGTGCCAGTGGAGGGTCAGCAGATACGCAGTATTTT. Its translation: CASGGSADTQYF.

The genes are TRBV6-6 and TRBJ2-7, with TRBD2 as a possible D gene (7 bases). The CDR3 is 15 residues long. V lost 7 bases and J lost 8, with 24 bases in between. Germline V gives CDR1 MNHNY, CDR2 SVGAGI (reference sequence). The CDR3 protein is CASTRARGGDQKQYF. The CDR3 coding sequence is TGTGCCAGCACCCGAGCAAGGGGGGGGGATCAGAAGCAGTACTTC.

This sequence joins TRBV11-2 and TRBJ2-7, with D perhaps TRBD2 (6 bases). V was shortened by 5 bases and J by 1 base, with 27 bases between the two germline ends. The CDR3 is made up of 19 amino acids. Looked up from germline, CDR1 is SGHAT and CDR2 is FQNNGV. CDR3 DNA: TGTGCCAGCAGCCCCCTGATGAGGCCGAAAGCGGGTAGTTCCTACGAGCAGTACTTC. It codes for CASSPLMRPKAGSSYEQYF. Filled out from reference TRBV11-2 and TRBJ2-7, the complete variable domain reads EAGVAQSPRYKIIEKRQSVAFWCNPISGHATLYWYQQILGQGPKLLIQFQNNGVVDDSQLPKDRFSAERLKGVDSTLKIQPAKLEDSAVYLCASSPLMRPKAGSSYEQYFGPGTRLTVT.

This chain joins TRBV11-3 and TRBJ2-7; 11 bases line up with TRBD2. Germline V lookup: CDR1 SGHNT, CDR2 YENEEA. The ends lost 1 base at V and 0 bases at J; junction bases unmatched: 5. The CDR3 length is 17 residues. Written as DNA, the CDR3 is TGTGCCAGCAGCTTAGCCGCCGGGACTAGCGGCTCCTACGAGCAGTACTTC. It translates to CASSLAAGTSGSYEQYF.